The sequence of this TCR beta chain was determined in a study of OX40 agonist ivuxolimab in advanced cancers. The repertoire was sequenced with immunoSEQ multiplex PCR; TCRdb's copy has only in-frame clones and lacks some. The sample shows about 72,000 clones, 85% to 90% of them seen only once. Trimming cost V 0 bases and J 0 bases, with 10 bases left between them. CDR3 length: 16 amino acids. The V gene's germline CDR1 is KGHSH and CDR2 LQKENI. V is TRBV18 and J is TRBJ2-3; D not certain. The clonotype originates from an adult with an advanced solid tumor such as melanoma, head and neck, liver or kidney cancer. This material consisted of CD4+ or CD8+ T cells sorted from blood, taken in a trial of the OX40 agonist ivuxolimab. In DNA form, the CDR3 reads TGTGCCAGCTCACCACCGACCAGCACTAGCACAGATACGCAGTATTTT. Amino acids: CASSPPTSTSTDTQYF.